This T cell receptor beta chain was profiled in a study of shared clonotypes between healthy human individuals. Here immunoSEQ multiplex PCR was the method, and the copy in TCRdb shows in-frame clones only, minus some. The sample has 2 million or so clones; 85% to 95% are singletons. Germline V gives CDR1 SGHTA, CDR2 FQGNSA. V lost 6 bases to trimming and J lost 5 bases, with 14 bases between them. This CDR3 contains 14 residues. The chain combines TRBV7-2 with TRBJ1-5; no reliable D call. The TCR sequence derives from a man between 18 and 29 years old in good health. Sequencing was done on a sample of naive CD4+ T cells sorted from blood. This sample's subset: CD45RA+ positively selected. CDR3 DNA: TGTGCCAGCAGGGCCAGGTTCGGTGATCAGCCCCAGCATTTT. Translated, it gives CASRARFGDQPQHF.